The source of this T cell receptor beta chain is a study of cytomegalovirus exposure and HLA in healthy donors. Researchers ran the PCR with 60 Vbeta and 13 Jbeta primers. Clones were read by immunoSEQ multiplex PCR, and TCRdb kept only the in-frame ones, dropping some. The sample records under 200,000 clones, roughly 75% being singletons. Deletions cut 5 bases from V and 7 bases from J, with 9 bases between. This CDR3 spans 11 amino acids. CDR1 and CDR2 (germline): MNHNS, SASEGT. The sequencing input was PBMCs. The receptor was isolated from a middle-aged man in good health and CMV-seronegative. V is TRBV6-1 and J is TRBJ2-7; D is unclear. The CDR3 protein is CASSKEREQYF. The CDR3 nucleotides are TGTGCCAGCAGTAAAGAGAGGGAGCAGTACTTC.